This TCR beta chain was sequenced for a study of CD8+ T cells in alopecia areata. The overall study: C3H/HeJ donors aged about 6-13 months with spontaneous alopecia supplied skin grafted onto roughly 6-10-week-old female C3H/HeJ mice.

Germline-derived CDR1 and CDR2 are NSQYPW and LRSPGD (reference sequence). V was pared by 4 bases and J by 2 bases, with 0 bases of the junction left unmatched. This CDR3 is 13 amino acids long. A remark on this clone: Its antigen is not identified. Mouse germline and gene names are used. The read is 4 residues too short to cover the CDR3 end, so that end is filled in from the germline J gene.

Researchers sorted pooled cutaneous lymph node cells on the basis of CD4, CD8alpha, NKG2D, NKG2ACE and other markers. Study-level findings and limits: Scalp sequencing captures resident alphabeta T cells of normal skin too.

After isolation, RNA underwent reverse transcription to generate cDNA as the sequencing template. Libraries were prepared by immunoSEQ multiplex PCR; TCRdb keeps only in-frame clonotypes and omits some of them. In total the sample includes 250,000 or so clones, none of them seen once. This chain uses TRBV1 with TRBJ2-7; 9 nucleotides match TRBD2. Sequences were obtained from CD4+ T cells sorted from a lymph node. This receptor was identified in a C3H/HeJ mouse with alopecia areata. For the strain, the MHC haplotype given is H2-k. The CDR3 reads CTCSGTGAYEQYF. The CDR3 DNA, read in part, is TGCACCTGCAGTGGGACTGGGGCCTAT.